This TCR beta chain was observed in a study of CD8+ T cells in alopecia areata. RNA extraction and reverse transcription yielded cDNA as sequencing template. Assay: immunoSEQ multiplex PCR; the TCRdb copy retains only in-frame clones and omits some. Among more than 85,000 clones listed, roughly two thirds were seen once. The ends were cut back, 1 base at V and 0 bases at J, with 7 bases in the middle. The CDR3 totals 13 residues. The germline V gene has CDR1 SQVTM and CDR2 ANQGSEA. A few counts support this clone. Treatment described: oral pan-JAK inhibitor, 5-10 mg twice daily. It was from alopecia areata patients that lesional scalp punch biopsies and peripheral blood were collected.

The receptor was isolated from a human donor with alopecia areata. The rearrangement uses TRBV29-1 and TRBJ2-7; no reliable D call. The sequences come from CD8+ T cells sorted from blood, collected at week 4, from a patient treated with tofacitinib. CDR3 bases: TGCAGCGTTGAAGTGGCCAGCTCCTACGAGCAGTACTTC. As protein: CSVEVASSYEQYF.